One and the same sample provided the 7 T cell receptor beta chains below, sequenced in a study of cytomegalovirus exposure and HLA in healthy donors. Use of 60 Vbeta and 13 Jbeta primers characterized the PCR. The table came from immunoSEQ multiplex PCR; TCRdb's copy has only in-frame clones and leaves some out. The sample includes some 190,000 clones, over 70% of them seen just once. The sequenced sample consisted of PBMCs. All receptors come from a young man in good health and CMV-seronegative.

V is TRBV2 and J is TRBJ1-2, with 7 bases identical to TRBD1. After removal of 3 bases from V and 4 bases from J, the junction contained 5 bases not matched to a gene. This CDR3 has 14 amino acids. From germline, CDR1 is SNHLY and CDR2 FYNNEI. The CDR3 region is CASSERGQSYGYTF. The DNA of the CDR3 is TGTGCCAGCAGTGAGCGGGGACAGTCCTATGGCTACACCTTC.

This rearrangement joins TRBV5-1 to TRBJ2-3, with 9 positions matching TRBD1. Germline V CDR1 and CDR2: SGHRS, YFSETQ. The J segment lost 0 bases and the V segment lost 0 bases, leaving 2 bases of the junction unmatched. CDR3 size: 16 residues. Written as DNA, the CDR3 is TGCGCCAGCAGCTTGGGACAGGGGGTGAGCACAGATACGCAGTATTTT. This encodes CASSLGQGVSTDTQYF.

This clone was detected a few times. The chain carries TRBV15 and TRBJ2-1; TRBD2 agrees at 10 bases. The CDR3 loop spans 15 amino acids. V dropped 9 bases and J dropped 4; count of bases not matched to a gene: 9. The germline gives CDR1 LNHNV, CDR2 YYDKDF (reference sequence). The DNA of the CDR3 is TGTGCCACGTCAGCAGCGGGAGGGGAATACAATGAGCAGTTCTTC. Its protein is CATSAAGGEYNEQFF.

The rearrangement uses TRBV15 and TRBJ1-4, with TRBD1 identical over 9 bases. The germline V gene encodes CDR1 LNHNV and CDR2 YYDKDF (reference sequence). Trimming took 6 bases from V and 7 from J; bases not matched to a gene: 12. The CDR3 loop spans 16 amino acids. The CDR3 bases are TGTGCCACCAGTCAATTATCCGGGACAGGGCCTGAAAAACTGTTTTTT. It encodes CATSQLSGTGPEKLFF.

The rearrangement links TRBV9 to TRBJ1-2, with 7 bases lining up with TRBD1. The trim removed 4 bases at V and 1 base at J, leaving 4 bases unmatched. The germline CDR1 and CDR2 sequences are SGDLS and YYNGEE. The CDR3 is 14 amino acids. The CDR3 sequence is CASSTRQGNYGYTF. DNA for the CDR3: TGTGCCAGCAGCACCCGACAGGGTAACTATGGCTACACCTTC.

The chain joins TRBV19 to TRBJ1-5, with TRBD1 matching 7 bases. This CDR3 region has 17 residues. Germline CDR1 is LNHDA and CDR2 is SQIVND (reference sequence). The ends lost 3 bases at V and 2 bases at J; junction bases unmatched: 10. Here the CDR3 reads CASSMYRGPRGNQPQHF. For the CDR3, the DNA is TGTGCCAGTAGTATGTACAGGGGTCCAAGGGGCAATCAGCCCCAGCATTTT.

The chain combines TRBV21-1 with TRBJ2-5; the table assigns TRBD1, which was not confirmed against the DNA. TRBV21-1 is assigned pseudogene status. CDR3 length: 13 residues. The CDR3 loop reads CASSKPTYSTQYF. Written as DNA, the CDR3 is TGTGCCAGCAGCAAACCTACATACAGTACCCAGTACTTC.